This TCR beta chain emerged from a study of blood T cell repertoires in COVID-19. This CDR3 comprises 11 residues. From germline, CDR1 is MNHEY and CDR2 SVGEGT. Trimming stripped 6 bases from V and 6 bases from J, with 9 bases between. Authors' data handling: Amplification of reference gene primers provided the estimated nucleated cell counts. Generated by immunoSEQ multiplex PCR, the TCRdb table keeps only in-frame clones and is missing some. V and J calls and clone size are given by that table; D and trimming were obtained from the DNA. Of approximately 280,000 clones listed, about 89% were seen once; the top ten hold about 2.6%. Recruits, aged roughly 18 to 95 years, lived in roughly 22 US areas. Donors in Cohort 3 counted as recovered after two negative PCRs, clearance, or symptom resolution.

V usage is TRBV6-2 or TRBV6-3 and J usage is TRBJ2-7, with TRBD2 as a possible D gene (6 bases). This TCR was sampled from a woman aged 18-29 years who had recovered from COVID-19. The material sequenced was PBMCs or T cells enriched from blood (not recorded which). For the CDR3, the DNA is TGTGCCAGCAGCCGGAGGGCCGAGCAGTACTTC. It translates to CASSRRAEQYF.